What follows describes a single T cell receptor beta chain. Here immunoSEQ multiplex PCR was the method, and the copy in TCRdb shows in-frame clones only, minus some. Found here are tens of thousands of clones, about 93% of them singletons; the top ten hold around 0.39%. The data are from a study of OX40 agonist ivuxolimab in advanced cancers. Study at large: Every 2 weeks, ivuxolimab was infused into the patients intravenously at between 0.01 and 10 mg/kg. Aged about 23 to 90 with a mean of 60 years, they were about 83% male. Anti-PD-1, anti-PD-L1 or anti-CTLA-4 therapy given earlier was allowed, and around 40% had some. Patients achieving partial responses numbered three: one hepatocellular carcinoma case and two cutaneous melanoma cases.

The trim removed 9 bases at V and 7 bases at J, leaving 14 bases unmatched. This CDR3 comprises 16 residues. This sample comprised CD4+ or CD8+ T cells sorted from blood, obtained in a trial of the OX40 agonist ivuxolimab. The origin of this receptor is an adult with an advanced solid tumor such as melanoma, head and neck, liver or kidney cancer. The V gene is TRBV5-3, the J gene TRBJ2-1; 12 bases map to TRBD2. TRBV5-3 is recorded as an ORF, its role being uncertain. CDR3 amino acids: CAKPWSLAGGGNEQFF. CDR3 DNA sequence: TGTGCCAAACCCTGGAGCCTAGCGGGGGGGGGTAATGAGCAGTTCTTC.